This T cell receptor (beta chain) was documented in a study of T cells in Graves' hyperthyroidism and ophthalmopathy. Isolation of PBMCs was performed on roughly 9 ml fresh peripheral blood. Per germline, CDR1 SGHVS and CDR2 FQNEAQ. This CDR3 contains 14 residues. The V end lost 1 base, the J end lost 5 bases, and 12 bases lay between the germline ends. Amplification targeted TCR beta CDR3 regions from RNA transcripts. The TCR CDR3 was amplified in a first-round RT-PCR using the HTBI primer set. TCRdb used MiXCR to reprocess the multiplex PCR reads, holding one entry per CDR3 protein. The data hold approximately 400,000 distinct CDR3 sequences, with about a fifth observed a single time. This clonotype was recorded many times.

This TCR was recovered from a woman aged 18-29 years with Graves' hyperthyroidism. Source material: blood. This chain links TRBV7-8 with TRBJ2-7; D tentatively fits TRBD1 or TRBD2 (6 bases each). DNA of the CDR3: TGTGCCAGCAGCTTAGTGTACGGGGGCAACGAGCAGTACTTC. Protein product: CASSLVYGGNEQYF. The variable domain in full, with the rest retrieved from reference TRBV7-8 and TRBJ2-7, is GAGVSQSPRYKVAKRGQDVALRCDPISGHVSLFWYQQALGQGPEFLTYFQNEAQLDKSGLPSDRFFAERPEGSVSTLKIQRTQQEDSAVYLCASSLVYGGNEQYFGPGTRLTVT.